This T cell receptor (beta chain) comes out of a study of identical twins. This clonotype appeared a few times. Its antigen is undetermined. Points from the study as a whole: Sharing of beta out-of-frame sequences by twins showed a weaker excess.

Germline CDR1 reads MGHDK; CDR2 reads SYGVNS. This CDR3 region has 11 residues. Trimming took off 6 bases at V and 7 bases at J, with 7 bases between the two ends. TCRdb reprocessed the 5' RACE reads with MiXCR, giving one entry per CDR3 protein. Of approximately 230,000 distinct CDR3 sequences listed, approximately 5.9% were seen once; the top ten hold 13% to 15%. The data were also submitted as part of a second study, on T cells expressing NK-cell markers. This second report adds: Dominant NKG2C+ clonotypes were found to form about 1.0-7.5% of CD8+ T cells in roughly 6 donors.

The origin of this receptor is a woman younger than 35 in good health. V and J are TRBV25-1 and TRBJ2-1; D may be TRBD2 (5 bases). The sequenced sample was CD8+ T cells sorted from blood. This CDR3 reads CASRSGNEQFF. CDR3 in DNA: TGTGCCAGCAGATCGGGGAATGAGCAGTTCTTC.